The rows below give T cell receptor beta chains drawn from one sample of a study of blood T cell repertoires in COVID-19. Here immunoSEQ multiplex PCR was the method, and the copy in TCRdb shows in-frame clones only, minus some. The sample records over 200,000 clones, about 89% being singletons. Sequencing input: peripheral blood. All receptors derive from a man aged 35-49 years who had recovered from COVID-19. CDR3s include the opening cysteine and the closing phenylalanine or tryptophan. D genes are given only for firm matches. Size is omitted from some rows. Given values are once, few, many or a class for expanded clones.

j_call: TRBJ1-1
v_call: TRBV9
clone_size: once
d_call: .
cdr3_aa: CASSVGLLGTNTEAFF
cdr3_nt: TGTGCCAGCAGCGTAGGGTTATTGGGCACGAACACTGAAGCTTTCTTT

j_call: TRBJ2-3
v_call: TRBV5-1
clone_size: few
d_call: TRBD2
cdr3_aa: CASSKLAGDTDTQYF
cdr3_nt: TGCGCCAGCAGCAAATTAGCGGGAGACACAGATACGCAGTATTTT

j_call: TRBJ1-3
v_call: TRBV30
clone_size: .
d_call: TRBD1
cdr3_aa: CAWSSGGSGNTIYF
cdr3_nt: TGTGCCTGGAGTTCAGGGGGCTCTGGAAACACCATATATTTT

j_call: TRBJ2-3
v_call: TRBV5-6
clone_size: .
d_call: .
cdr3_aa: CASSWGPASTDTQYF
cdr3_nt: TGTGCCAGCAGCTGGGGGCCGGCTAGCACAGATACGCAGTATTTT

j_call: TRBJ1-1
v_call: TRBV6-6
clone_size: .
d_call: TRBD1
cdr3_aa: CASSSTGAEAFF
cdr3_nt: TGTGCCAGCAGCTCGACAGGGGCTGAAGCTTTCTTT

j_call: TRBJ1-1
v_call: TRBV19
clone_size: .
d_call: TRBD1
cdr3_aa: CASSIDDRATEAFF
cdr3_nt: TGTGCCAGTAGTATTGACGACAGGGCGACTGAAGCTTTCTTT

j_call: TRBJ2-7
v_call: TRBV6-5
clone_size: .
d_call: .
cdr3_aa: CASSYSGASYEQYF
cdr3_nt: TGTGCCAGCAGTTACTCGGGGGCAAGCTACGAGCAGTACTTC

j_call: TRBJ2-3
v_call: TRBV13
clone_size: .
d_call: TRBD2
cdr3_aa: CASSSRSGLGTDTQYF
cdr3_nt: TGTGCCAGCAGTTCTCGCTCGGGACTAGGCACAGATACGCAGTATTTT

j_call: TRBJ2-1
v_call: TRBV11-2
clone_size: .
d_call: TRBD2
cdr3_aa: CASSLRFRGGKIDEQFF
cdr3_nt: TGTGCCAGCAGCTTACGTTTCCGCGGGGGGAAAATCGATGAGCAGTTCTTC

j_call: TRBJ2-1
v_call: TRBV5-4
clone_size: .
d_call: TRBD2
cdr3_aa: CASSPTSGGSYNEQFF
cdr3_nt: TGTGCCAGCAGTCCAACTAGCGGGGGCTCCTACAATGAGCAGTTCTTC

j_call: TRBJ2-7
v_call: TRBV5-6
clone_size: .
d_call: TRBD1
cdr3_aa: CASRRQGFPYEQYF
cdr3_nt: TGTGCCAGCAGACGACAGGGGTTCCCCTACGAGCAGTACTTC

j_call: TRBJ2-1
v_call: TRBV5-6
clone_size: .
d_call: TRBD2
cdr3_aa: CASSSYSGINEQFF
cdr3_nt: TGTGCCAGCAGCTCCTATAGCGGGATCAATGAGCAGTTCTTC

j_call: TRBJ2-5
v_call: TRBV2
clone_size: .
d_call: .
cdr3_aa: CASHPTGAPRGRETQYF
cdr3_nt: TGTGCCAGCCATCCGACAGGAGCACCAAGGGGAAGGGAGACCCAGTACTTC

j_call: TRBJ2-3
v_call: TRBV4-1
clone_size: few
d_call: TRBD2
cdr3_aa: CASSQRTSGNTSRDTQYF
cdr3_nt: TGCGCCAGCAGCCAACGGACTAGCGGGAACACCTCGAGGGATACGCAGTATTTT

j_call: TRBJ2-2
v_call: TRBV21-1
clone_size: .
d_call: .
cdr3_aa: CATRGKTGNYTGELFF
cdr3_nt: TGTGCCACCAGGGGAAAGACAGGGAATTACACCGGGGAGCTGTTTTTT

j_call: TRBJ1-6
v_call: TRBV19
clone_size: few
d_call: TRBD1
cdr3_aa: CACKGVGQRSSPLHF
cdr3_nt: TGTGCCTGCAAAGGGGTGGGACAGCGTTCATCACCCCTCCACTTT

j_call: TRBJ2-7
v_call: TRBV5-1
clone_size: once
d_call: .
cdr3_aa: CASSLAAGRVSYEQYF
cdr3_nt: TGCGCCAGCAGCTTGGCCGCGGGACGGGTATCCTACGAGCAGTACTTC

j_call: TRBJ1-2
v_call: TRBV6-5
clone_size: .
d_call: .
cdr3_aa: CASPGQNYGYTF
cdr3_nt: TGTGCCAGCCCGGGACAAAACTATGGCTACACCTTC

j_call: TRBJ2-7
v_call: TRBV9
clone_size: .
d_call: TRBD2
cdr3_aa: CASSVSGGTEQYF
cdr3_nt: TGTGCCAGCAGCGTGAGCGGGGGTACCGAGCAGTACTTC

j_call: TRBJ2-5
v_call: TRBV7-2
clone_size: .
d_call: TRBD1
cdr3_aa: CASLPSGTEETQYF
cdr3_nt: TGTGCCAGCCTCCCCTCGGGGACAGAAGAGACCCAGTACTTC